This is a list of T cell receptor beta chains from one sample in a study of blood T cell repertoires in COVID-19. The repertoire was sequenced with immunoSEQ multiplex PCR; TCRdb's copy has only in-frame clones and lacks some. In the table there are about 260,000 clones, approximately 88% of which are singletons. The sequenced material came from PBMCs or T cells enriched from blood (not recorded which). The receptors derive from a woman aged 40 to 50 who had been exposed to COVID-19. The CDR3 runs from the conserved cysteine through the conserved F or W. The D gene is left open where the match is weak. A clone size is listed for some rows: how often the clone was seen (once, few, many), or a class if it is expanded.

V gene	D gene	clone size	J gene	CDR3 DNA	CDR3 protein
TRBV7-8	NA	many	TRBJ1-5	TGTGCCAGCAGCTTTGGAGGAGGGAGCAATCAGCCCCAGCATTTT	CASSFGGGSNQPQHF
TRBV5-1	TRBD1	few	TRBJ1-2	TGTGCCAGCAGCTCCCCCGGGACAGGGTATGGCTACACCTTC	CASSSPGTGYGYTF
TRBV21-1	NA	NA	TRBJ2-1	TGTGCCAGCAGCAATGCCACACTGACTAGCGGGGCCTCCTACAATGAGCAGTTCTTC	CASSNATLTSGASYNEQFF
TRBV18	TRBD1	NA	TRBJ2-5	TGTGCCAGCTCACCTAGACAGGGGACCCAAGAGACCCAGTACTTC	CASSPRQGTQETQYF
TRBV19	TRBD2	NA	TRBJ2-1	TGTGCCAGTAGTTCGCAGCGGGAGAGGCGAAATGAGCAGTTCTTC	CASSSQRERRNEQFF
TRBV5-1	NA	NA	TRBJ1-4	TGCGCCAGCAGCTTAAGCAGGAATGAAAAACTGTTTTTT	CASSLSRNEKLFF
TRBV4-2	TRBD2	NA	TRBJ2-1	TGTGCCAGCAGCAAGCTAGCGGGGGGGCCCAATGAGCAGTTCTTC	CASSKLAGGPNEQFF
TRBV20-1	NA	NA	TRBJ1-4	TGCAGTGCTACGCAGAATGAAAAACTGTTTTTT	CSATQNEKLFF
TRBV5-8	NA	NA	TRBJ1-1	TGTGCCAGCAGAGAGTACCGGGGGATGAACACTGAAGCTTTCTTT	CASREYRGMNTEAFF
TRBV3-1/TRBV3-2	NA	NA	TRBJ1-5	TGTGCCAGCAGCCAGGTTTGGACAGATTGCAATCAGCCCCAGCATTTT	CASSQVWTDCNQPQHF
TRBV5-1	NA	NA	TRBJ2-1	TGCGCCAGCAGCTTACAGGGTTTCGGTGAGCAGTTCTTC	CASSLQGFGEQFF
TRBV10-3	TRBD2	NA	TRBJ2-2	TGTGCCATCAGAAGGACTAGCAGGGTTGGCGGGGAGCTGTTTTTT	CAIRRTSRVGGELFF
TRBV5-1	TRBD2	NA	TRBJ2-1	TGCGCCAGCAGCTTCCGTCCCTCTAGCGGGGGAGCCAATGAGCAGTTCTTC	CASSFRPSSGGANEQFF
TRBV29-1	NA	NA	TRBJ2-7	TGCAGCGCCGGCCGCGTAGGGGGGGGCCCCTACGAGCAGTACTTC	CSAGRVGGGPYEQYF
TRBV30	TRBD1	NA	TRBJ1-4	TGTGCCTGGAGCAGGGGGGAAAAACTGTTTTTT	CAWSRGEKLFF
TRBV19	NA	NA	TRBJ2-1	TGTGCCAGTAGTATCCGCAGGGACTCCTACAATGAGCAGTTCTTC	CASSIRRDSYNEQFF
TRBV18	TRBD1	NA	TRBJ2-7	TGTGCCAGCTCGAAGGGACAGCAGATCTACGAGCAGTACTTC	CASSKGQQIYEQYF
TRBV5-1	TRBD1	NA	TRBJ1-2	TGTGCCAGCAGCTTGGGCCTACAGGGGGCGGGTGGCTACACCTTC	CASSLGLQGAGGYTF
TRBV5-1	NA	NA	TRBJ2-2	TGCGCCAGCAGCTTCGACTTATCCACCGGGGAGCTGTTTTTT	CASSFDLSTGELFF
TRBV7-2	TRBD2	NA	TRBJ2-2	TGTGCCAGCCAAGCGGGGGAGAGCACCGGGGAGCTGTTTTTT	CASQAGESTGELFF
TRBV7-2	NA	NA	TRBJ1-6	TGTGCCAGCAGCCCCCAGGGGCCGAATAATTCACCCCTCCACTTT	CASSPQGPNNSPLHF
TRBV19	TRBD1	NA	TRBJ1-3	TGTGCCAGTAGCACCGGGACAGTCTCTGGAAACACCATATATTTT	CASSTGTVSGNTIYF
TRBV28	TRBD1	once	TRBJ1-5	TGTGCCAGCAGTTTGGGGACAGGTTCGTGGCAAGGACAGCCCCAGCATTTT	CASSLGTGSWQGQPQHF
TRBV2	NA	once	TRBJ1-3	TGTGCCAGCATTTTACAGGGATCGAGTGGAAACACCATATATTTT	CASILQGSSGNTIYF
TRBV18	TRBD1	NA	TRBJ1-2	TGTGCCAGCTCACCAGACAGGGGCAATAACTATGGCTACACCTTC	CASSPDRGNNYGYTF
TRBV5-1	NA	NA	TRBJ1-2	TGTGCCAGCAGCCCTAACAGGGATGGCTACACCTTC	CASSPNRDGYTF